This T cell receptor beta chain was sequenced for a study of blood T cell repertoires in COVID-19. Study at large: Whether acute or convalescent, the COVID-19 samples came from the United States, Italy and Spain. T cells, B-cell-depleted T cells, or PBMCs provided the cDNA or gDNA that served as material.

The CDR3 sequence is 16 residues long. The trim removed 5 bases at V and 0 bases at J, leaving 10 bases unmatched. The germline gives CDR1 SGHRS, CDR2 YFSETQ. Original processing methods: Estimated nucleated cell counts came from reference gene primer amplification. Some clones are missing from TCRdb's copy, which holds only in-frame ones; the method was immunoSEQ multiplex PCR. V, J and clone size are taken as reported in that table, and D and trimming were inferred from the DNA itself. The data hold 25,000 to 35,000 clones, with less than 85% observed a single time. The chain links TRBV5-1 to TRBJ2-7; the match to TRBD2 covers 8 bases. This clonotype was obtained from an elderly woman with acute or convalescent COVID-19. Sequenced sample: peripheral blood. Here the CDR3 DNA reads TGCGCCAGCAGATATGCGGGGGGCGCGGGCTCCTACGAGCAGTACTTC. It specifies CASRYAGGAGSYEQYF. The full variable domain, its missing parts supplied by reference TRBV5-1 and TRBJ2-7, is KAGVTQTPRYLIKTRGQQVTLSCSPISGHRSVSWYQQTPGQGLQFLFEYFSETQRNKGNFPGRFSGRQFSNSRSEMNVSTLELGDSALYLCASRYAGGAGSYEQYFGPGTRLTVT.